A single sample is the source of the 2 T cell receptor beta chains below, sequenced in a study of blood T cell repertoires in COVID-19. This table comes from immunoSEQ multiplex PCR, and its TCRdb copy is limited to in-frame clones, with some not included. The data show about 130,000 clones, around 81% seen once. Source material: peripheral blood. These receptors all come from a woman aged 55-70 years with active or convalescent COVID-19.

This chain connects TRBV3-1 (or the pseudogene TRBV3-2) to TRBJ2-2; tentative D call: TRBD1 (7 bases). The CDR3 sequence is 15 residues long. The V gene lost 1 base and the J gene lost 7 bases, with 13 bases spanning the gap. Germline assignment: CDR1 LGHDT and CDR2 YNNKEL (reference sequence). This CDR3 is CASSQVEGALGELFF. The CDR3 nucleotides read TGTGCCAGCAGCCAAGTGGAGGGGGCGCTCGGGGAGCTGTTTTTT.

The chain has TRBV10-3 and TRBJ1-1; D might be TRBD1 (6 bases). V lost 4 bases and J 0 bases, leaving 12 bases between the germline ends. The germline V gene encodes CDR1 ENHRY and CDR2 SYGVKD. This CDR3 has 15 amino acids. The CDR3: CAISGGAGVNTEAFF. The CDR3 coding sequence is TGTGCCATCAGTGGTGGGGCAGGGGTGAACACTGAAGCTTTCTTT.